The 21 T cell receptor beta chains reported below all come from one sample, sequenced in a study of blood T cells in healthy people across ages. A second PCR, run for roughly 7 to 12 cycles, used a sample-barcoded 5' primer plus a J-beta primer mix. TCRdb independently ran MiXCR on the 5' RACE reads; one entry per CDR3 protein. Of hundreds of thousands of distinct CDR3 sequences detected, 55% to 75% appear once; the ten largest clones hold approximately 20%. Sequencing input: blood. These receptor sequences come from a man aged 30 to 45 in good health.

The chain links TRBV11-2 to TRBJ1-4; 8 nucleotides agree with TRBD1. The CDR3 consists of 15 residues. Per germline, CDR1 SGHAT and CDR2 FQNNGV. V was clipped by 4 bases and J by 4 bases; unmatched bases: 5. In DNA, the CDR3 is TGTGCCAGCAGCTACACGGGACAGGTTAATGAAAAACTGTTTTTT. Translation gives CASSYTGQVNEKLFF. The full variable domain, rest sourced from reference TRBV11-2 and TRBJ1-4, is EAGVAQSPRYKIIEKRQSVAFWCNPISGHATLYWYQQILGQGPKLLIQFQNNGVVDDSQLPKDRFSAERLKGVDSTLKIQPAKLEDSAVYLCASSYTGQVNEKLFFGSGTQLSVL.

This chain joins TRBV20-1 and TRBJ2-1; 7 bases map to TRBD1. The junction had 8 bases not matched to a gene; V was cut back by 6 bases and J by 3 bases. CDR3 length equals 14 residues. The germline CDR1 and CDR2 sequences are DFQATT and SNEGSKA (reference sequence). The CDR3 DNA reads TGCAGTGCCACTGACAGGGACCACTACAATGAGCAGTTCTTC. Translating it yields CSATDRDHYNEQFF.

The V and J genes are TRBV14 and TRBJ2-5; 9 nucleotides align to TRBD2. J lost 1 base, V lost 4 bases, and 7 bases had no gene match. This CDR3 spans 16 amino acids. Germline lookup yields CDR1 SGHDN and CDR2 FVKESK. In DNA, the CDR3 is TGTGCCAGCAGCCCGTTAGCGGGAGTGCGCCAAGAGACCCAGTACTTC. This gives the protein CASSPLAGVRQETQYF.

Of note for this clonotype: Since a much larger clone is just one base distant, this may be a read error. The V gene is TRBV5-1, the J gene TRBJ2-1; TRBD2 is a possible D gene (6 bases). The J call is uncertain, as TRBJ2-7 better fits the DNA end. From germline, CDR1 is SGHRS and CDR2 YFSETQ. The CDR3 spans 15 residues. CDR3 sequence: CASSPGTLSYNEQYF. The CDR3 region has the DNA TGCGCCAGCAGCCCCGGGACTCTCTCCTACAATGAGCAGTACTTC.

This clonotype was counted between two and nine times. The chain carries TRBV18 and TRBJ2-7; D not certain. The germline V gene encodes CDR1 KGHSH and CDR2 LQKENI. This CDR3 is 15 amino acids long. V was clipped by 2 bases and J by 0 bases, with 11 bases between them. The CDR3 region is CASSPSARSSYEQYF. The CDR3 DNA follows: TGTGCCAGCTCACCATCGGCGAGGAGCTCCTACGAGCAGTACTTC.

In its sample, this clonotype was seen a few times. The rearrangement joins TRBV7-6 to TRBJ2-5; 9 bases fit TRBD1. The ends lost 4 bases at V and 5 bases at J; junction bases unmatched: 11. The germline V gene has CDR1 SGHVS and CDR2 FNYEAQ. This CDR3 has 16 amino acids. CDR3 DNA: TGTGCCAGCAGCTGGGCCGGGACAGGGATCTTGGAGACCCAGTACTTC. This translates into CASSWAGTGILETQYF. Full variable domain (remainder filled in from reference TRBV7-6 and TRBJ2-5): GAGVSQSPRYKVTKRGQDVALRCDPISGHVSLYWYRQALGQGPEFLTYFNYEAQQDKSGLPNDRFSAERPEGSISTLTIQRTEQRDSAMYRCASSWAGTGILETQYFGPGTRLLVL.

The chain couples TRBV7-2 to TRBJ2-1; 7 bases are a match to TRBD1. The germline V gene encodes CDR1 SGHTA and CDR2 FQGNSA. The J segment lost 2 bases and the V segment lost 0 bases, leaving 7 bases of the junction unmatched. The CDR3 runs 17 residues. The CDR3 reads CASSLAPDRVAYNEQFF. The CDR3 nucleotides read TGTGCCAGCAGCTTAGCTCCCGACAGGGTAGCCTACAATGAGCAGTTCTTC.

Points on this clonotype: A much larger clone sits a single nucleotide away, making a read error possible. The chain couples TRBV7-2 to TRBJ2-1; 9 positions agree with TRBD1. Germline values: CDR1 SGHTA, CDR2 FQGNSA. The CDR3 sequence is 13 residues long. V shed 5 bases and J 11 bases; nucleotides not matched to a gene: 7. CDR3 amino acids: CASSRRDRDQQFF. The CDR3 coding sequence is TGTGCCAGCAGCCGCCGGGACAGGGATCAGCAGTTCTTC.

This rearrangement joins TRBV25-1 to TRBJ1-2; the match to TRBD1 covers 7 bases. Germline CDR1 and CDR2: MGHDK and SYGVNS. CDR3 size: 14 residues. With V trimmed by 6 bases and J by 8 bases, 12 bases remained unmatched. The CDR3: CASRFFRDRRGYTF. CDR3 nucleotides: TGTGCCAGCAGGTTTTTCCGGGACAGAAGAGGCTACACCTTC.

J is TRBJ2-3 and V is TRBV12-3 or TRBV12-4; 7 bases agree with TRBD2. CDR3 length equals 15 residues. Trimming took 1 base from V and 6 from J; bases not matched to a gene: 7. The CDR3 is CASSLVGGNRDTQYF. The CDR3 bases are TGTGCCAGCAGTTTAGTGGGAGGGAATCGCGATACGCAGTATTTT.

The table lists this clonotype with a few counts. The CDR3 here is CASSPQSDTTEAFF. Here the CDR3 DNA reads TGTGCCAGCAGCCCTCAGTCAGATACGACTGAAGCTTTCTTT. This rearrangement joins TRBV7-2 to TRBJ1-1; D remains unclear. CDR3 size: 14 residues. Germline values: CDR1 SGHTA, CDR2 FQGNSA. V was shortened by 5 bases and J by 5 bases, with 15 bases between the two germline ends.

The V and J genes are TRBV20-1 and TRBJ2-5, with D possibly matching TRBD2 (6 bases). The CDR3 sequence is 16 residues long. Trimming took 0 bases from V and 4 from J, leaving 18 bases between them. Per the germline V gene, CDR1 is DFQATT and CDR2 is SNEGSKA (reference sequence). The CDR3, as DNA: TGCAGTGCTAGAGACCCAATTCGGACCGGGGGAGAGACCCAGTACTTC. Translating gives CSARDPIRTGGETQYF.

This clonotype has more than one count but fewer than ten. V usage is TRBV7-9 and J usage is TRBJ1-1; no clear D. This CDR3 is built from 15 residues. Germline V gives CDR1 SEHNR, CDR2 FQNEAQ (reference sequence). V was trimmed by 5 bases and J by 1 base, leaving 14 bases between them. CDR3 in amino acids: CASSPWRAENTEAFF. CDR3 DNA: TGTGCCAGCAGCCCTTGGAGGGCAGAGAACACTGAAGCTTTCTTT. The full variable domain, with the rest looked up from reference TRBV7-9 and TRBJ1-1, is DTGVSQNPRHKITKRGQNVTFRCDPISEHNRLYWYRQTLGQGPEFLTYFQNEAQLEKSRLLSDRFSAERPKGSFSTLEIQRTEQGDSAMYLCASSPWRAENTEAFFGQGTRLTVV.

This clonotype was counted only a few times. This chain links TRBV20-1 with TRBJ2-5; tentative D call: TRBD1 (6 bases). Per germline, CDR1 DFQATT and CDR2 SNEGSKA (reference sequence). The CDR3 runs to 15 residues. V was trimmed by 0 bases and J by 11 bases, leaving 22 bases between them. The CDR3 DNA is TGCAGTGCTAGAGATCATTTGGGATCCGAGGGGGAGCAGTACTTC. It specifies CSARDHLGSEGEQYF.

This clonotype occurred once. The V call is TRBV28, the J call TRBJ2-1; D perhaps matches TRBD2 (6 bases). The CDR3 has 15 residues. V lost 8 bases to trimming and J lost 5 bases, with 19 bases between them. CDR1 and CDR2 (germline): MDHEN, SYDVKM. The CDR3 reads CASPPAGQGDNEQFF. CDR3 DNA: TGTGCCAGCCCCCCAGCGGGTCAGGGAGACAATGAGCAGTTCTTC.

The chain joins TRBV20-1 to TRBJ1-5, with 7 bases fitting TRBD1. CDR3 length: 17 residues. CDR1 is DFQATT and CDR2 is SNEGSKA in the germline V gene (reference sequence). The junction had 16 bases not matched to a gene; V was cut back by 6 bases and J by 2 bases. DNA of the CDR3: TGCAGTGCCGTATGGGGAAACAGGGGTTCCGGCAATCAGCCCCAGCATTTT. Protein: CSAVWGNRGSGNQPQHF.

The chain uses TRBV7-7 and TRBJ2-5; 7 bases line up with TRBD2. J was trimmed by 1 base and V by 5 bases; bases with no gene match: 7. In germline, CDR1 is SSHAT, CDR2 FNYEAQ (reference sequence). This CDR3 region has 15 residues. The CDR3 nucleotides read TGTGCCAGCAGCATAAGCGGGGAAACCCAAGAGACCCAGTACTTC. Translating gives CASSISGETQETQYF.

V and J are TRBV11-2 and TRBJ2-1; tentative D call: TRBD2 (6 bases). In germline, CDR1 is SGHAT, CDR2 FQNNGV. V shed 1 base and J shed 7 bases, with 17 bases lying between them. The CDR3 runs to 16 residues. This CDR3 reads CASSLGRDGLWNEQFF. The CDR3 DNA reads TGTGCCAGCAGCTTAGGCCGGGACGGACTATGGAATGAGCAGTTCTTC.

The chain has TRBV28 and TRBJ2-7; D remains ambiguous. Germline CDR1 is MDHEN and CDR2 is SYDVKM. The CDR3 has 14 residues. Trimming cost V 11 bases and J 0 bases, with 17 bases left between them. CDR3 protein: CAGQGRLNSYEQYF. CDR3 DNA: TGTGCCGGCCAAGGGCGACTGAACTCCTACGAGCAGTACTTC.

V usage is TRBV10-3 and J usage is TRBJ2-1, with 11 positions matching TRBD2. The CDR3 is made up of 17 amino acids. V shed 2 bases and J 0 bases; nucleotides not matched to a gene: 3. The germline V gene encodes CDR1 ENHRY and CDR2 SYGVKD. The CDR3 bases are TGTGCCATCAGTGAGACTAGCGGGGGCAGCTCCTACAATGAGCAGTTCTTC. It is translated as CAISETSGGSSYNEQFF.

The chain employs TRBV9 and TRBJ1-2; no firm D call. The germline gives CDR1 SGDLS, CDR2 YYNGEE. V was cut by 2 bases and J by 8 bases, with 10 bases left in between. The CDR3 has 12 residues. The CDR3 DNA reads as TGTGCCAGCAGCGTCTCCACGAGGGGCTACACCTTC. It specifies CASSVSTRGYTF.